This entry features one T cell receptor beta chain sequence. The clone's antigen remains unknown. No per-base quality is available; no much larger clone lies one base away. Trimming at the junction amounts to 0 bases on V and 6 bases on J, and the germline ends lie 9 bases apart. Taken from the germline V gene (reference sequence), the CDR1 and CDR2 loops are SEHNR and FQNEAQ. Inclusive of the bounding cysteine and phenylalanine, the CDR3 is 14 residues long. CDR3 DNA only is kept here, 42 bases in frame from base 1. This specimen comes from a study of shared clonotypes between healthy human individuals (dated by TCRdb to about 2020). Some background on the complete study: The cohort included three men and a couple of women between 18 and 49 years of age. For each donor, three plates each were used for CD4 naive and CD4 memory, two plates were used for CD8 naive, and one plate was used for CD8 memory. To estimate repertoire size and how much clonotype sharing occurs between individuals, the study deeply sequenced the blood TCR repertoires of roughly 5 healthy adults. Different laboratories and diverse techniques were used to prepare libraries and sequence TCR repertoires, to increase sequencing depth and limit assay-specific biases. Each donor's leukapheresis produced roughly between roughly 0.85 and 9 billion PBMCs. The investigation overall reported the following: Estimated clonotype richness was generally larger for naive than for memory subsets. Based on pairwise subsampling, the degree of clonotype sharing among donors was expected to be affected by sequencing depth. Incomplete sequencing was indicated by rarefaction of sorted-subset datasets, despite the large sequencing depth. Sampling was limited to blood, and TCR repertoires in tissue likely differ from TCR repertoires in blood. When a handful of donors were compared, the shared fraction of clonotypes was 5% to 6.5% for naive CD4, approximately 3.5% for naive CD8, 2.3% for memory CD4, and roughly 0.43% for memory CD8. The small number of donors limited the genetic and exposure-history diversity represented. Clonotypes shared by all four sorted-subset donors showed higher generation probabilities than non-shared clonotypes.

The donors were healthy, HIV-negative adults who had no recently reported acute infections or vaccinations. Every donor was a Caucasian adult living in Nashville, Tennessee, USA. CD4+ T cells were enriched by magnetic negative selection; naive cells were then positively selected on CD45RA, and the negative fraction formed the memory subset. After blood collection by leukapheresis, PBMCs were isolated using Ficoll-Histopaque density gradient centrifugation and then cryopreserved in the vapor phase of liquid nitrogen. Analytical flow cytometry was used to check the purity and quantity of each magnetically sorted T cell population. From each sorted fraction, genomic DNA was isolated and quantified by UV absorbance on a Nanodrop 2000c. Using the deep immunoSEQ assay, TCR CDR3 regions were amplified from genomic DNA by multiplex PCR. For each cell subset, the extracted genomic DNA was distributed evenly across all wells of several immunoSEQ 96-well plates, and each plate served as one replicate. For sorted subsets, each replicate PCR was loaded with approximately 200 ng genomic DNA, equivalent to 30,000 or so T cell genomes. The purified libraries were quantified using a Qubit 3.0 fluorometer, sized with a Bioanalyzer 2100, and then quantified again using the KAPA Library Quantification kit. Every immunoSEQ 96-well plate was sequenced on a dedicated single-read 150-cycle Illumina NextSeq 550 flow cell. As for the original processing: Because only junctional sequences without quality scores were contained in the immunoSEQ output, filtering matching that applied to full-length reads could not be performed. Sequences were annotated with PyIR, a Python wrapper for IgBLAST v1.9, and V/J genes and CDR3 were assigned using IMGT germline references. Any read was removed if the V/J assignment was weak (E-value above 1e-6), the CDR3 was missing, or the read contained stop codons, out-of-frame junctions, or ambiguous translated residues. A V3J clonotype was defined by an identical inferred V gene, J gene, and CDR3 amino acid sequence. Percentage overlap between repertoires was calculated by dividing the number of shared unique clonotypes by the size of the smaller repertoire. RTK rarefaction, the Chao1 estimator, and Recon v2.1 estimates of unobserved clonotypes were used to assess repertoire richness. OLGA was used to compute generation probabilities for all TCRbeta clonotypes that the gDNA method yielded from four donors. In its TCRdb copy, this immuneACCESS table keeps in-frame sequences only and misses some clones. Where compared with another copy, unresolved V genes explain less than half of these, and the others have no known cause. That table is the source of V, J and clone size, and D and trimming were worked out from the DNA. Present in this sample are more than 2 million clones, 90% to 95% of which were seen just once. The top ten clonotypes cover around 0.13% of the sample.

The sequence joins TRBV7-9 to TRBJ1-5; the D gene remains uncertain. The clonotype comes from a man younger than 35 in good health. Sequencing was done on a sample of naive CD4+ T cells sorted from blood. Explained via the paper, the cell subset or site label denotes: CD45RA+ positively selected. DNA sequence: TGTGCCAGCAGCTTAGCGTTGGAGAGTCAGCCCCAGCATTTT. Its coded protein is CASSLALESQPQHF. With the rest looked up from the reference TRBV7-9 and TRBJ1-5 genes rather than sequenced, the full variable domain is DTGVSQNPRHKITKRGQNVTFRCDPISEHNRLYWYRQTLGQGPEFLTYFQNEAQLEKSRLLSDRFSAERPKGSFSTLEIQRTEQGDSAMYLCASSLALESQPQHFGDGTRLSIL.